The following is a T cell receptor (beta chain) sequence with its context. The data were obtained in a study of control samples from healthy donors and cancer patients. Germline V lookup: CDR1 MNHEY, CDR2 SVGAGI. This CDR3 has 12 amino acids. V shed 8 bases and J 2 bases; nucleotides not matched to a gene: 2. The assay was immunoSEQ multiplex PCR, and TCRdb's table has in-frame clones only and misses some. The data show 95,000 to 110,000 clones, around nine tenths seen once. The sample consisted of PBMCs. The chain combines TRBV6-5 with TRBJ1-2, with 7 bases fitting TRBD1. This sequence originates from a man in his 60s with lung cancer. In DNA, the CDR3 is TGTGCCAGCGAACAGGGGAACTATGGCTACACCTTC. Translating it yields CASEQGNYGYTF.